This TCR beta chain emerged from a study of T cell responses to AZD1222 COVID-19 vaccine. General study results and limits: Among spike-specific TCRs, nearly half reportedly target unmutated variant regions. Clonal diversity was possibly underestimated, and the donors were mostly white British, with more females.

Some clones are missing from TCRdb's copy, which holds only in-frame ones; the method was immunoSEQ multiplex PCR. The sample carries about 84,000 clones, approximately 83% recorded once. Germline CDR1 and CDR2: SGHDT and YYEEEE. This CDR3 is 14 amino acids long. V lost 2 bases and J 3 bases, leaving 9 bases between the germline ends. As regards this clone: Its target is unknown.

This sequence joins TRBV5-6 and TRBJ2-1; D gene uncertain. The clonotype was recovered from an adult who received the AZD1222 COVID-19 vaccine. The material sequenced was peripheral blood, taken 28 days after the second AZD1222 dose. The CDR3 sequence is CASSLGNIYNEQFF. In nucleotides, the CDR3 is TGTGCCAGCAGCTTAGGGAATATCTACAATGAGCAGTTCTTC.